This TCR beta chain appears in the sequencing data of a study of cytotoxic CD8 clonotypes in ibrutinib-treated CLL. With 6 bases removed from V and 5 bases from J, the gap between germline ends came to 7 bases. The germline CDR1 and CDR2 sequences are DFQATT and SNEGSKA (reference sequence). The CDR3 has 11 residues. The assay was immunoSEQ multiplex PCR, and TCRdb's table has in-frame clones only and misses some. There are over 40,000 clones in the sample; roughly 80% occur only once, and about a fifth lies in the top ten. The chain uses TRBV20-1 and TRBJ1-4; D might be TRBD1 (5 bases). The receptor's source is a human donor with chronic lymphocytic leukemia. Material: PBMCs, obtained after 24 months of ibrutinib treatment. The CDR3, as DNA: TGCAGTGCGGGGGGGAATGAAAAACTGTTTTTT. Protein sequence: CSAGGNEKLFF.